One and the same sample provided the 21 T cell receptor beta chains below, sequenced in a study of T cell responses to AZD1222 COVID-19 vaccine. The assay was immunoSEQ multiplex PCR, and TCRdb's table has in-frame clones only and misses some. The table lists 130,000 or so clones, around 84% of them singletons, with around 12% in the top ten. Sequences were derived from peripheral blood, sampled on day 0 of AZD1222 vaccination. These receptors were taken from an adult in good health.

The rearrangement uses TRBV6-5 and TRBJ2-7, with D perhaps given as TRBD1 or TRBD2 (5 bases each). The CDR3 extends over 15 amino acids. Germline V gives CDR1 MNHEY, CDR2 SVGAGI. V lost 4 bases to trimming and J lost 0 bases, with 13 bases between them. CDR3 region: CASSWETAFSYEQYF. The CDR3 nucleotides are TGTGCCAGCAGTTGGGAGACAGCCTTCTCCTACGAGCAGTACTTC.

CDR3 nucleotide sequence: TGTGCCATCAGTGAGAGGGACACCATATACAATGAGCAGTTCTTC. Translating it yields CAISERDTIYNEQFF. The chain joins TRBV10-3 to TRBJ2-1; TRBD1 is a possible D gene (6 bases). Trimming stripped 2 bases from V and 4 bases from J, with 12 bases between. Germline loops: CDR1 ENHRY, CDR2 SYGVKD. CDR3 length: 15 residues.

The gene calls are TRBV3-1 (or the pseudogene TRBV3-2) and TRBJ1-1; 7 bases are shared with TRBD1. V shed 5 bases and J 8 bases; nucleotides not matched to a gene: 2. Germline assignment: CDR1 LGHDT and CDR2 YNNKEL (reference sequence). This CDR3 is built from 11 residues. In DNA, the CDR3 is TGTGCCAGCAGCAAGACAGGGGAAGCTTTCTTT. Its protein product is CASSKTGEAFF.

CDR3 residues: CASQTSGLLISGNTIYF. The CDR3 DNA sequence: TGTGCCAGCCAAACCAGCGGGCTTCTAATCTCGGGAAACACCATATATTTT. The chain carries TRBV7-9 and TRBJ1-3; D uncertain. The CDR3 length is 17 residues. V was trimmed by 8 bases and J by 4 bases, leaving 24 bases between them. The germline CDR1 and CDR2 sequences are SEHNR and FQNEAQ (reference sequence).

J is TRBJ1-2 and V is TRBV11-2; D not certain. Germline CDR1 SGHAT, CDR2 FQNNGV. There are 18 residues in the CDR3. V was cut by 5 bases and J by 5 bases, with 27 bases left in between. The CDR3 DNA reads as TGTGCCAGCAGCCAATTAGGGTTTGTCCCCGAGGCTCCGTATGGCTACACCTTC. This sequence encodes CASSQLGFVPEAPYGYTF.

The gene calls are TRBV29-1 and TRBJ1-2, with D uncertain. CDR3 length equals 19 residues. V was shortened by 1 base and J by 4 bases, with 28 bases between the two germline ends. From germline, CDR1 is SQVTM and CDR2 ANQGSEA. The chain's CDR3 is CSVEGPQKLRPHLGYGYTF. CDR3 nucleotide sequence: TGCAGCGTTGAAGGACCTCAAAAACTGAGACCCCACCTAGGCTATGGCTACACCTTC.

The chain joins TRBV27 to TRBJ2-7; D might be TRBD1 (6 bases). V lost 2 bases, J lost 4 bases, and 12 bases lay in between. The germline V gene has CDR1 MNHEY and CDR2 SMNVEV (reference sequence). The CDR3 loop spans 14 amino acids. The CDR3 DNA reads TGTGCCAGCAGTTTAGGGGGCGGTCAATACGAGCAGTACTTC. This translates into CASSLGGGQYEQYF.

The V and J genes are TRBV13 and TRBJ2-7; D gene unclear. V was clipped by 1 base and J by 1 base, with 5 bases between them. This CDR3 is built from 13 residues. The V gene's germline CDR1 is PRHDT and CDR2 FYEKMQ (reference sequence). The CDR3 spells CASSLEPSYEQYF. The CDR3 DNA reads TGTGCCAGCAGCTTAGAACCTTCCTACGAGCAGTACTTC.

The rearrangement links TRBV5-1 to TRBJ1-4, with D maybe TRBD1 (6 bases). CDR1 is SGHRS, CDR2 YFSETQ, per germline. V was shortened by 0 bases and J by 5 bases, with 17 bases between the two germline ends. The CDR3 runs 17 residues. Here the CDR3 reads CASSLAGLRGLNEKLFF. The CDR3 DNA is TGCGCCAGCAGCTTGGCCGGACTCCGGGGGCTGAATGAAAAACTGTTTTTT.

The V gene is TRBV3-1 (or the pseudogene TRBV3-2), the J gene TRBJ1-6, with a possible D match to TRBD1 (5 bases). V lost 0 bases, J lost 7 bases, and 16 bases lay in between. CDR1 LGHDT and CDR2 YNNKEL come from the germline V gene (reference sequence). The CDR3 has 17 amino acids. Here the CDR3 reads CASSQEMGGVGNSPLHF. As DNA, the CDR3 is TGTGCCAGCAGCCAAGAAATGGGAGGGGTGGGGAATTCACCCCTCCACTTT.

The chain recombines TRBV5-6 with TRBJ2-2; D unclear. The V end was cut by 4 bases, the J end by 4 bases, with 17 bases between. The germline CDR1 and CDR2 sequences are SGHDT and YYEEEE. The CDR3 covers 16 residues. CDR3: CASSPLPGSSTGELFF. The CDR3 nucleotides are TGTGCCAGCAGCCCCCTTCCGGGTTCTTCCACCGGGGAGCTGTTTTTT.

This rearrangement joins TRBV5-8 to TRBJ2-5; D gene ambiguous. The germline V and J ends were trimmed by 3 bases and 2 bases, with 8 bases remaining between them. The germline CDR1 and CDR2 sequences are SGHTS and YDEGEE. The CDR3 covers 13 residues. DNA for the CDR3: TGTGCCAGCAGCTCCATTAGTCAAGAGACCCAGTACTTC. The encoded protein is CASSSISQETQYF.

This chain uses TRBV10-3 with TRBJ1-2, with 10 nucleotides matching TRBD1. The CDR3 covers 17 residues. Trimming cost V 7 bases and J 2 bases; bases outside gene matches: 13. Germline-derived CDR1 and CDR2 are ENHRY and SYGVKD. The CDR3 sequence: CAIKGQGLKGFNYGYTF. The CDR3 region has the DNA TGTGCCATCAAGGGACAGGGGTTAAAGGGTTTCAACTATGGCTACACCTTC.

V usage is TRBV6-5 and J usage is TRBJ1-2; 10 positions agree with TRBD1. CDR3 length equals 13 residues. The J segment lost 4 bases and the V segment lost 4 bases, leaving 0 bases of the junction unmatched. CDR1 MNHEY and CDR2 SVGAGI come from the germline V gene. The CDR3 reads CASSWDRGYGYTF. CDR3 coding DNA: TGTGCCAGCAGTTGGGACAGGGGCTATGGCTACACCTTC.

The chain carries TRBV9 and TRBJ2-3; 9 bases are shared with TRBD2. Germline trimming cut 4 bases from V and 4 bases from J; bases unmatched to any gene: 7. The germline gives CDR1 SGDLS, CDR2 YYNGEE. The CDR3 consists of 15 residues. The CDR3 DNA reads TGTGCCAGCAGCAATAGCGGGGGCTACGCAGATACGCAGTATTTT. It specifies CASSNSGGYADTQYF.

The chain uses TRBV11-2 and TRBJ1-6; possible D gene TRBD1, 5 bases. The CDR3 is made up of 15 amino acids. Germline assignment: CDR1 SGHAT and CDR2 FQNNGV. V dropped 5 bases and J dropped 9 bases, with 17 bases sitting between them. Written as DNA, the CDR3 is TGTGCCAGCAGCACCCCGACAGCGGCCGGTTCACCCCTCCACTTT. Its translation: CASSTPTAAGSPLHF.

The chain couples TRBV11-2 to TRBJ1-4; no reliable D call. Deletions cut 2 bases from V and 3 bases from J, with 10 bases between. This CDR3 is built from 15 residues. CDR1 and CDR2 (germline): SGHAT, FQNNGV. The chain's CDR3 is CASSLSAIPNEKLFF. CDR3 nucleotide sequence: TGTGCCAGCAGCTTATCAGCTATACCTAATGAAAAACTGTTTTTT.

V is TRBV6-1 and J is TRBJ2-1; 8 bases align to TRBD1. The CDR3 covers 16 residues. The germline V gene has CDR1 MNHNS and CDR2 SASEGT. V was pared by 0 bases and J by 2 bases, with 3 bases of the junction left unmatched. CDR3 nucleotide sequence: TGTGCCAGCAGTGAAGCGGACAGGGACCCCTACAATGAGCAGTTCTTC. It specifies CASSEADRDPYNEQFF.

This chain links TRBV19 with TRBJ2-3; D is possibly TRBD1 (6 bases). The germline CDR1 and CDR2 sequences are LNHDA and SQIVND (reference sequence). The CDR3 covers 15 residues. Trimming left V 4 bases short and J 2 bases short, with 13 bases between. The CDR3: CASSTSGQNTDTQYF. For the CDR3, the DNA is TGTGCCAGTAGTACTTCAGGACAGAACACAGATACGCAGTATTTT.

The chain links TRBV5-4 to TRBJ2-3, with 16 positions matching TRBD2. The germline CDR1 and CDR2 sequences are SGHNT and YYREEE (reference sequence). This CDR3 is built from 16 residues. With 4 bases clipped from V and 7 bases from J, the junction kept 6 bases outside the gene matches. CDR3 nucleotide sequence: TGTGCCAGCAGCCAAGGGACTAGCGGGAGGGCTAATACGCAGTATTTT. It is translated as CASSQGTSGRANTQYF.

This rearrangement joins TRBV19 to TRBJ1-2; 8 bases align to TRBD1. V trimming: 1 base; J trimming: 3 bases; junction bases outside the gene matches: 4. Germline V CDR1 and CDR2: LNHDA, SQIVND (reference sequence). The CDR3 runs to 15 residues. The CDR3 DNA follows: TGTGCCAGTAGTATAGGGACAGGGACGGACTATGGCTACACCTTC. It is translated as CASSIGTGTDYGYTF.